The source of this T cell receptor beta chain is a study of CD8+ T cells in alopecia areata. The CDR3 runs to 16 residues. Germline values: CDR1 SNHLY, CDR2 FYNNEI. V lost 4 bases to trimming and J lost 2 bases; unmatched junction nucleotides: 10. Reverse transcribed after extraction, RNA yielded cDNA as the sequencing template. The assay was immunoSEQ multiplex PCR, and TCRdb's table has in-frame clones only and misses some. The sample yields 100,000 to 150,000 clones, around 49% seen once. Alopecia areata patients had lesional scalp punch biopsies and peripheral blood taken from them. This chain links TRBV2 with TRBJ1-2; 7 bases are a match to TRBD1. Source: CD8+ T cells sorted from blood, taken at week 0. This receptor was identified in a human donor with alopecia areata. The CDR3 DNA is TGTGCCAGCAGTGGCTATTCCGACAGGGTGAACTATGGCTACACCTTC. The encoded protein is CASSGYSDRVNYGYTF.